The clone carrying this T cell receptor beta chain was counted a single time. The method was immunoSEQ multiplex PCR; TCRdb's version includes in-frame clones alone and lacks a portion of them. The table lists 250,000 to 350,000 clones, 70% to 85% of them singletons. The sample is drawn from a study of blood T cell repertoires in COVID-19. J lost 1 base, V lost 6 bases, and 5 bases had no gene match. Germline CDR1 WNHNN, CDR2 SYGVQD (reference sequence). The CDR3 totals 15 residues. This clonotype was sampled from a human donor with COVID-19, enrolled during active disease. The donor label of this sample is uncertain. The rearrangement links TRBV10-1 to TRBJ2-1; 8 positions agree with TRBD2. Specimen: peripheral blood. The CDR3 reads CASSPSGLSYNEQFF. The CDR3 DNA sequence: TGCGCCAGCAGCCCTAGCGGGTTGTCCTACAATGAGCAGTTCTTC.